This TCR beta chain appears in the sequencing data of a study of blood T cell repertoires in COVID-19. Study-level information: Both acute and convalescent COVID-19 samples were obtained from the United States, Italy and Spain.

In the original processing: Amplification from reference gene primers served as the basis for estimated nucleated cell counts. Sequencing used immunoSEQ multiplex PCR; TCRdb keeps in-frame clones, though not all of them. For V, J and clone size, that table is used; D and trimming come from the DNA. There are roughly 120,000 clones in the sample; approximately 90% occur only once, and 3% to 3.5% lies in the top ten. CDR3 length: 13 amino acids. CDR1 SQVTM and CDR2 ANQGSEA come from the germline V gene. J gave up 3 bases and V 7 bases, and 3 bases lay outside the gene matches. J is TRBJ2-3 and V is TRBV29-1; 11 positions agree with TRBD1. This clonotype originated in a woman between 50 and 59 years old with acute or convalescent COVID-19. Material for sequencing was peripheral blood. The CDR3 nucleotides read TGCAGCGGGGACAGGGGGATGACAGATACGCAGTATTTT. Protein sequence: CSGDRGMTDTQYF.